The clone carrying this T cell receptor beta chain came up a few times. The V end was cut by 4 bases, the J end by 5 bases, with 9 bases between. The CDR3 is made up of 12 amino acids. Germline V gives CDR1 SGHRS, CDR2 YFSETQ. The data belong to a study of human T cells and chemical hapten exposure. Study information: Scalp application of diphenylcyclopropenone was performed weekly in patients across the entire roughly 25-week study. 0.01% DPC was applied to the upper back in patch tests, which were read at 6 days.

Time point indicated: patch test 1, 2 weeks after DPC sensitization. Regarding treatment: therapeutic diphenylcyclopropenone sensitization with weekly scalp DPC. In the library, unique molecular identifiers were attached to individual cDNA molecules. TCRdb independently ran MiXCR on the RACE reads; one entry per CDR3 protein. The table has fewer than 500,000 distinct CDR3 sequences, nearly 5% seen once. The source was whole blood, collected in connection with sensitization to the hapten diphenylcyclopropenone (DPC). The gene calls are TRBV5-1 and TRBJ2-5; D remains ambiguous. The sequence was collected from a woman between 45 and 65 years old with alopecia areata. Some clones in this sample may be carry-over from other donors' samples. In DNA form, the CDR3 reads TGCGCCAGCAGCCCCGCCAGGGAGACCCAGTACTTC. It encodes CASSPARETQYF.